This T cell receptor beta chain derives from a study of technical replicates of blood from a handful of donors. Produced via immunoSEQ multiplex PCR; TCRdb's table is partial and in-frame only. The sample carries 60,000 or so clones, around nine tenths recorded once. V gave up 4 bases and J gave up 4 bases, with 14 bases separating them. The CDR3 loop spans 14 amino acids. Germline CDR1 SGHRS, CDR2 YFSETQ. The sequencing sample was made of PBMCs. The TCR comes from a human donor in good health. Some clones in this sample may be carry-over from other donors' samples. The chain combines TRBV5-1 with TRBJ1-2; a possible D gene is TRBD1 (6 bases). The CDR3 nucleotides read TGCGCCAGCAGCCCCCGGGGGGGCGTCTATGGCTACACCTTC. Protein: CASSPRGGVYGYTF.